A single T cell receptor (beta chain) is shown here with its context. Its specificity is not known. The data were taken from a study of CD8 T cells in ankylosing spondylitis. Trimming at V came to 5 bases and at J to 6 bases, leaving 1 base not matched to a gene. The CDR3 is 14 amino acids. Germline CDR1 SGHVS, CDR2 FQNEAQ. With molecular barcodes, quantitative 5'-RACE was used to make the TCR beta libraries. TCRdb passed the 5' RACE reads through MiXCR, listing each CDR3 protein once. Of around 330,000 distinct CDR3 sequences in the sample, roughly 10% were seen once. Study conclusions and caveats: Significantly higher representation of disease-linked clones was reported for matched ankylosing spondylitis synovial fluid. Among TCR beta sequences, a motif of about 8 highly homologous variants appeared characteristic of ankylosing spondylitis blood.

The TCR was taken from a female donor with ankylosing spondylitis or in good health (not recorded which). This chain uses TRBV7-8 with TRBJ2-1, with 13 bases aligning to TRBD2. The sequencing sample was made of blood, either unsorted or a sorted T cell fraction (not recorded which). For the CDR3, the DNA is TGTGCCAGCAGCGGGACTAGCGGGATCAATGAGCAGTTCTTC. Its translation: CASSGTSGINEQFF.